This T cell receptor beta chain is from a study of human T cells and chemical hapten exposure. Sample time point: pre-sensitization, week 0. Treatment of the sample: therapeutic diphenylcyclopropenone sensitization with weekly scalp DPC. Using its own MiXCR run on the RACE reads, TCRdb lists one record per CDR3 protein. In the table there are roughly 81,000 distinct CDR3 sequences, roughly 8.5% of which are singletons. The CDR3 is 19 amino acids. The germline gives CDR1 SGHDT, CDR2 YYEEEE. Trimming at V came to 3 bases and at J to 2 bases, leaving 15 bases not matched to a gene. The sample holds a few counts of this clonotype.

This clonotype was obtained from a man in his forties with alopecia areata. Some clones in this sample may be carry-over from other donors' samples. This chain uses TRBV5-6 with TRBJ2-3; 10 nucleotides agree with TRBD2. The material sequenced was whole blood, taken in connection with sensitization to the hapten diphenylcyclopropenone (DPC). This CDR3 is CASSSQTGKLAGNTDTQYF. The CDR3 DNA sequence: TGTGCCAGCAGCTCTCAGACAGGAAAACTAGCGGGAAACACAGATACGCAGTATTTT.